This is a list of T cell receptor beta chains from one sample in a study of response to subunit inactivated influenza vaccine. Via MiXCR, TCRdb re-called the RT-PCR reads, giving one row per CDR3 protein. The sample includes approximately 500,000 distinct CDR3 sequences, roughly 13% of them seen just once. Sequences were derived from PBMCs from blood, sampled about 40 days after vaccination. All receptors derive from a man aged 50 or older who received an inactivated influenza vaccine. Both conserved end residues are part of each CDR3. A D gene is named only where the DNA matches it firmly. Clone size is shown for a subset of rows, as once, few, many or a class of expanded clone.

TRBV11-3	.	TRBJ2-5	15	TRBD2	CASSPSGGAWETQYF	TGTGCCAGCAGCCCTAGCGGGGGGGCGTGGGAGACCCAGTACTTC
TRBV7-8	.	TRBJ2-3	16	TRBD2	CASSSSGGAVTDTQYF	TGTGCCAGCAGCTCTAGCGGGGGGGCGGTGACAGATACGCAGTATTTT
TRBV6-2/TRBV6-3	few	TRBJ2-7	13	.	CATWGGRSYEQYF	TGTGCCACCTGGGGCGGCCGGTCCTACGAGCAGTACTTC
TRBV10-1	few	TRBJ1-1	14	.	CASSDDRVRTEAFF	TGCGCCAGCAGTGATGACCGGGTAAGGACTGAAGCTTTCTTT
TRBV20-1	few	TRBJ2-4	15	TRBD2	CSARARGVAKNIQYF	TGCAGTGCTAGAGCGCGGGGGGTAGCCAAAAACATTCAGTACTTC
TRBV7-9	.	TRBJ2-1	14	TRBD1	CASSLGQGVDEQFF	TGTGCCAGCAGCTTGGGGCAGGGGGTGGATGAGCAGTTCTTC
TRBV12-3/TRBV12-4	many	TRBJ1-5	14	TRBD1	CASSLGQGGPPQHF	TGTGCCAGCAGTTTAGGACAGGGTGGTCCGCCCCAGCATTTT
TRBV7-2	.	TRBJ2-1	17	TRBD2	CASRLIGAGALINEQFF	TGTGCCAGCAGACTCATAGGAGCGGGAGCTTTGATTAATGAGCAGTTCTTC
TRBV15	few	TRBJ2-7	14	.	CATSREQGGYEQYF	TGTGCCACCAGCAGAGAGCAGGGAGGCTACGAGCAGTACTTC
TRBV19	.	TRBJ1-1	14	.	CASRSSTVAEEAFF	TGTGCCAGTAGATCCTCGACTGTCGCCGAAGAAGCTTTCTTT
TRBV27	.	TRBJ2-1	20	TRBD1	CASSLLNSDREGRRYNEQFF	TGTGCCAGCAGTTTACTTAACTCGGACAGGGAAGGCAGGCGCTACAATGAGCAGTTCTTC
TRBV5-6	.	TRBJ1-2	13	TRBD1	CASSSDRAGGYTF	TGTGCCAGCAGCTCGGACAGGGCGGGTGGCTACACCTTC
TRBV18	many	TRBJ2-5	13	TRBD1	CASSRDRQETQYF	TGTGCCAGCAGCCGGGACAGGCAAGAGACCCAGTACTTC
TRBV9	few	TRBJ2-7	15	TRBD2	CASSVGAGKTYEQYF	TGTGCCAGCAGCGTGGGAGCGGGAAAAACCTACGAGCAGTACTTC
TRBV5-1	many	TRBJ2-1	18	TRBD2	CASSLDGLSGGPGNEQFF	TGCGCCAGCAGCTTGGACGGTTTAAGCGGGGGACCCGGCAATGAGCAGTTCTTC
TRBV6-2/TRBV6-3	.	TRBJ2-7	16	.	CASSYSPAGLSYEQYF	TGTGCCAGCAGTTACTCCCCCGCAGGTCTCTCCTACGAGCAGTACTTC
TRBV6-1	few	TRBJ1-4	13	.	CASRTVNNEKLFF	TGTGCCAGTCGGACAGTGAATAATGAAAAACTGTTTTTT
TRBV7-2	.	TRBJ2-5	16	.	CASSLGRPQNQETQYF	TGTGCCAGCAGCTTAGGTCGACCCCAAAACCAAGAGACCCAGTACTTC
TRBV20-1	few	TRBJ1-1	12	TRBD1	CSASGQGSEAFF	TGCAGTGCTAGTGGACAGGGGTCTGAAGCTTTCTTT
TRBV20-1	many	TRBJ2-3	11	.	CSARLTDTQYF	TGCAGTGCCAGGCTCACAGATACGCAGTATTTT
TRBV14	.	TRBJ2-7	14	TRBD2	CASSPGLAIYEQYF	TGTGCCAGCAGCCCTGGACTAGCCATCTACGAGCAGTACTTC
TRBV15	few	TRBJ1-2	16	.	CATSRDGGRSNYGYTF	TGTGCCACCAGCAGAGATGGGGGCAGATCCAACTATGGCTACACCTTC
TRBV28	.	TRBJ1-1	18	.	CASSLIRPFWGSHTEAFF	TGTGCCAGCAGCTTAATTCGACCATTTTGGGGGAGTCACACTGAAGCTTTCTTT
TRBV12-3/TRBV12-4	.	TRBJ2-2	16	.	CASSPGITSNTGELFF	TGTGCCAGCAGCCCGGGTATTACGAGTAACACCGGGGAGCTGTTTTTT
TRBV7-9	.	TRBJ2-5	16	.	CASSFSGKLGKETQYF	TGTGCCAGCAGCTTTTCGGGGAAACTGGGCAAAGAGACCCAGTACTTC
TRBV20-1	.	TRBJ1-1	15	.	CSARDHVLRDTEAFF	TGCAGTGCTAGAGACCACGTTCTCCGGGACACTGAAGCTTTCTTT
TRBV5-1	.	TRBJ2-2	15	TRBD1	CASFPGGAATGELFF	TGCGCCAGCTTTCCAGGGGGCGCCGCCACCGGGGAGCTGTTTTTT
TRBV12-3/TRBV12-4	.	TRBJ2-1	16	.	CASSLAVASLYNEQFF	TGTGCCAGCAGTTTAGCGGTCGCTAGCCTCTACAATGAGCAGTTCTTC
TRBV3-1	.	TRBJ2-1	15	.	CASSHEPDVYNEQFF	TGTGCCAGCAGCCATGAACCGGACGTATACAATGAGCAGTTCTTC
TRBV3-1	.	TRBJ1-2	13	.	CASSPSSGYGYTF	TGTGCCAGCAGCCCCTCATCGGGGTACGGCTACACCTTC
TRBV7-2	few	TRBJ2-1	15	TRBD2	CASSLGLAGGWEQFF	TGTGCCAGCAGCTTAGGGCTAGCGGGAGGATGGGAGCAGTTCTTC
TRBV5-1	many	TRBJ1-1	15	TRBD1	CASSLGGTVGTEAFF	TGCGCCAGCAGCTTGGGAGGGACAGTTGGAACTGAAGCTTTCTTT
TRBV24-1	few	TRBJ2-5	16	TRBD2	CAPVGLADKYQETQYF	TGTGCCCCCGTCGGGCTAGCGGATAAGTACCAAGAGACCCAGTACTTC
TRBV29-1	.	TRBJ2-7	13	TRBD2	CSVERTSEGEQYF	TGCAGCGTTGAGCGGACTAGCGAGGGCGAGCAGTACTTC
TRBV14	many	TRBJ2-7	17	.	CASSPRFVRGSFYEQYF	TGTGCCAGCAGCCCCCGCTTTGTTAGGGGAAGTTTCTACGAGCAGTACTTC
TRBV4-3	many	TRBJ2-2	15	.	CASSQFSANTGELFF	TGCGCCAGCAGCCAATTTAGCGCGAACACCGGGGAGCTGTTTTTT
TRBV20-1	many	TRBJ1-2	13	.	CSASIRGNYGYTF	TGCAGTGCCTCAATCCGAGGGAACTATGGCTACACCTTC
TRBV6-2/TRBV6-3	few	TRBJ2-1	13	.	CASHRFPYNEQFF	TGTGCCAGCCACAGGTTTCCGTACAATGAGCAGTTCTTC